This T cell receptor beta chain was sequenced during a study of cytomegalovirus exposure and HLA in healthy donors. This CDR3 region has 14 residues. CDR1 is LNHDA, CDR2 SQIVND, per germline (reference sequence). The V gene end was trimmed by 1 base and the J gene end by 6 bases; junction bases not matched to a gene: 3. Primers: 60 Vbeta forward and 13 Jbeta reverse. Assay used: immunoSEQ multiplex PCR; TCRdb lists only in-frame clones, some missing. The sample has about 120,000 clones; roughly 80% are singletons. Study findings and constraints: Several of the most significant clusters were apparently associated with common viral pathogens in a later analysis.

As concerns this clone: Its antigen is undetermined.

The sequence came from a young man in good health and CMV-seronegative. The material sequenced was PBMCs. This chain connects TRBV19 to TRBJ1-5, with 7 bases identical to TRBD1. CDR3 amino acids: CASSIGQGRQPQHF. CDR3 DNA sequence: TGTGCCAGTAGTATAGGACAGGGTCGTCAGCCCCAGCATTTT.